The TCR beta chain under discussion was sequenced for a study of T cell clonotyping in hematopoietic cell transplantation. Repertoires were generated with immunoSEQ multiplex PCR, while TCRdb's copy carries only in-frame clones and drops some. This table holds approximately 70,000 clones, around 94% found once. Broader study findings: Graft donor and pretransplant recipient Inverse Simpson Index values predicted broader posttransplant TCR diversity. CD4 and CD8 repertoire contributions could not be separated without sorting.

Remarks on this clone: Antigen: not known.

The TCR comes from a man aged 45 to 65 in good health. Some clones in this sample may be carry-over from other donors' samples. Sequenced material: peripheral blood mononuclear cells.

In nucleotides, the CDR3 is TGTGCCAGCAGCGGGGGGTACGGCTACACCTTC. This sequence encodes CASSGGYGYTF. This sequence joins TRBV28 and TRBJ1-2, with D perhaps TRBD1 (5 bases). Germline assignment: CDR1 MDHEN and CDR2 SYDVKM. With 6 bases removed from V and 8 bases from J, the gap between germline ends came to 10 bases. The CDR3 is 11 amino acids.